This T cell receptor beta chain was captured in a study of technical replicates of blood from several donors. Profiled with immunoSEQ multiplex PCR; TCRdb holds only in-frame clones, not every one. The sample has 55,000 to 80,000 clones; around 97% are singletons. V trimming: 6 bases; J trimming: 6 bases; junction bases outside the gene matches: 18. CDR1 MDHEN and CDR2 SYDVKM come from the germline V gene. The CDR3 spans 18 residues. This clone was detected only once. Sequenced sample: T cells isolated from PBMCs. The chain recombines TRBV28 with TRBJ1-5; TRBD1 aligns across 9 bases. The TCR sequence derives from a human donor in good health. The CDR3 protein is CASRPMGGMQTGGQPQHF. DNA for the CDR3: TGTGCCAGCAGACCTATGGGGGGGATGCAGACAGGGGGTCAGCCCCAGCATTTT.